This T cell receptor beta chain was recovered during a study of cytomegalovirus exposure and HLA in healthy donors (TCRdb year 2017). Study-wide context: An earlier analysis of several hundred of the donors reported 250 to 350 Gb of sequence data and about 100 million unique TCR beta sequences from roughly 180 million T cells. An early release covering roughly 640 HLA-typed donors comprised about 290 gigabases of sequencing data and around 80 million unique TCR sequences. To predict cytomegalovirus infection status, the study combined high-throughput TCR immunosequencing, statistical association of individual TCRs with disease status, and machine learning. Typing coverage differed by locus: A, B, C, DRB1 and DQB1 were typed in about 629-640 donors, DQA1 in about 510, DPA1 in roughly 590, and DPB1 in 472. Of the roughly 390 genotyped donors, over 65% fell in the genetic ancestry cluster associated with self-reported Caucasian donors. Donor age, sex, ethnicity and CMV serostatus were collected together with the repertoire data. Along with the 666-subject first cohort, a separate validation cohort of over a hundred different subjects was used. In an earlier analysis of 587 of the donors, high-throughput TCR beta sequencing was used to judge whether each TCR beta V gene segment behaved as functional or pseudogenic. About 5 DR-DQ haplotypes were handled as single units for association and clustering, since linkage in the cohort was strong. A later genetic analysis used genome-wide SNP genotypes for 398 of the 666 donors, treating that subset as a discovery cohort. Every discovery cohort repertoire had been produced on one sequencing platform. Across 300 to 500 genotyped donors of the cohort, an average of about 240,000 unique TCR beta nucleotide sequences per donor were sequenced, and about a sixth of those sequences were non-productive. Rather than drawing on any new phenotypic data, the later analysis identified candidate immune exposures from TCR beta sequences and the way those sequences occurred across donors. The aim of the study was to test whether cataloging public T cell receptors could identify signatures of past pathogen exposure. To study patterns of TCR occurrence, a later analysis re-analyzed previously published TCR beta repertoires from 700 or so donors and added high-resolution HLA genotyping. Class I and class II HLA loci were covered by the typing at four-digit resolution. The study profiled the T cell repertoires of around 700 subjects by immunosequencing and related them to cytomegalovirus serostatus. Results and caveats for the whole study, not just this receptor: Approximately 18 rarely observed V segments, including chromosome 9 orphons, were excluded from the earlier analysis of approximately 500 of the donors because counts were too low. Presence/absence analyses assumed roughly uniform sequencing depth across donors, an assumption that may not hold. HLA typing was unavailable for some donors at each locus, so association tests used only the typed subset. When HLA alleles, especially DR and DQ, strongly co-occurred, TCR associations were difficult to assign to individual alleles. CMV serostatus was the only immune exposure information available for the cohort. V-gene and J-gene trimming of TCR beta chains was associated with a missense DCLRE1C variant in a later genetic analysis, and the association was replicated in an independent cohort. An earlier analysis of some 590 of the donors showed that most TCR beta V segments appeared in productive rearrangements either about 90% or about 30% of the time, which broadly matched IMGT annotations. Only TCR beta chains were sequenced in this cohort, and the absence of alpha or paired-chain data limited detectable features. The authors suggested that the approach could potentially be extended to other disease states and immunological phenotypes. A cluster of highly shared sequence variants was judged likely to be a technical artifact of the sequencing pipeline. In a later analysis, around 17,000 TCR beta sequences were associated with specific HLA alleles at a false discovery rate of 0.05. Correlated functional status among segregating V segments might reflect linkage disequilibrium, but an unknown experimental factor could not be ruled out. In vitro tests confirmed that a few of the cytomegalovirus-associated TCR beta chains recognize cytomegalovirus antigens. According to a later genetic analysis, donors in an Asian-associated ancestry cluster had fewer N-insertions in productive TCRs than the roughly 700-donor mean. While some public TCRs were present in many individuals, most TCR sequences turned up only very rarely across donors. A further reported finding was that TCR beta sequences accurately predicted the HLA-A and HLA-B alleles for most subjects in the first cohort. Compared with equally common non-associated chains, HLA-associated TCR beta chains in a later analysis were more clonally expanded and had lower generation probabilities. In both the original and validation cohorts, the classifier was reported to diagnose cytomegalovirus status with high specificity and sensitivity. A later analysis found that TCR association rates varied across HLA loci, with DRB1 alleles showing the most associated TCRs and HLA-C alleles the fewest. According to a later analysis, parvovirus B19, influenza, CMV and Epstein-Barr virus appeared linked to several top co-occurrence clusters. In a later analysis, most CMV-associated TCR beta chains were found to appear HLA-restricted, with HLA associations seemingly driven largely by CMV exposure. The study listed 164 TCR beta chains as associated with cytomegalovirus.

Libraries were prepared through the immunoSEQ multiplex PCR assay. For the multiplex PCR, a mixture combining 60 forward primers for TCR Vbeta segments and 13 reverse primers for TCR Jbeta segments was used. Amplification of the CDR3 region of rearranged TCR beta genes was performed with a multiplex PCR assay on genomic DNA. Amplified TCR beta libraries were sequenced as 87-base-pair reads on the Illumina HiSeq System. In the authors' own workflow: A later analysis counted approximately 74 million unique TCR beta chains across the 690 or so repertoires, and 9 million to 14 million of these chains were shared by at least two donors. A nearest-neighbor algorithm error-corrected the raw reads and collapsed the reads into unique sequences, merging closely related sequences to remove PCR and sequencing errors. To assign V, D and J gene segments, CDR3 sequences were aligned to IMGT reference sequences. For a sequence to be retained, a match of at least six nucleotides was required to both a V gene segment and a J gene segment. A rearrangement was called productive if the CDR3 had no stop codons and remained in frame with V and J, and every other rearrangement was called non-productive. Following IMGT convention, CDR3 was defined as the stretch from the second conserved V-encoded cysteine to the conserved J-encoded phenylalanine. The earlier analysis of some 540 of the donors excluded any sequence lacking an unambiguous match to a single V gene segment. An earlier analysis of several hundred of the donors called V segments functional above 56.7% productive rearrangements and segregating when the between-donor standard deviation exceeded 5%. A statistical classification framework was built for diagnosing cytomegalovirus status from the catalog of TCR beta chain sequences. In a later analysis, TCR nucleotide sequences were compared against IMGT/GENE-DB human TR gene sequences so that V and J genes could be assigned. The TCRdist pipeline was used in a later analysis to assign CDR3 sequences and most-parsimonious VDJ recombination scenarios. A later analysis defined each TCR beta chain by its CDR3 amino acid sequence plus V-gene family, and excluded reads lacking a unique V-gene family. A later analysis removed 500 to 650 highly shared, low-generation-probability nucleotide sequences to deal with suspected cross-contamination and a sequencing artifact. A later analysis calculated a clonal expansion index for each public chain from normalized within-repertoire ranks of inferred template counts. A later analysis computed generation probabilities with a VDJ recombination model fitted to out-of-frame rearrangements, and checked the results against IGoR. In a later analysis, hypergeometric tests were used to score TCR-TCR, TCR-HLA and TCR-CMV co-occurrence, with a repertoire-size bias correction applied to TCR pairs. To estimate false discovery rates, a later analysis permuted the HLA or CMV assignments 20 times. In a later analysis, co-occurring TCRs were grouped with DBSCAN, and TCRdist sequence similarity was added when clustering was performed within HLA-allele-positive subsets. For co-occurrence clustering, repertoires with fewer than 30,000 or more than 120,000 public chains were excluded, along with five or six repertoires with anomalous nucleotide sharing. Held by TCRdb, this immuneACCESS table contains in-frame sequences only and omits some clones. Under half of the omission traces to an unresolved V gene where checked; the cause of the rest is unknown. V and J calls and clone size come straight from that table; D and trimming were deduced from the DNA. The table for this sample lists about 120,000 clones; approximately 78% of them were counted only once. The biggest ten clones account for around 3.3% of the sample.

Comments on this clone: There is no known antigen for this receptor. Base qualities are missing; no much larger clone stands one base away.

In total, around 600 healthy bone marrow donors made up the cohort. At the time of sampling, every cohort member was nominally healthy, though immune exposures that went unrecorded were likely present. The donor tested CMV seropositive and was one of the 289 seropositive cohort members. Every donor gave a peripheral blood sample, and the peripheral blood mononuclear cells from that sample were used for TCR beta sequencing. The Qiagen DNeasy Blood Extraction Kit was used to extract genomic DNA from the blood cell samples. The receptor was derived from a woman aged 25 to 39 in good health and CMV-seropositive. The sequenced sample consisted of PBMCs.

The DNA sequence is given as TGTGCCAGCATGCAGGTTACAGATACGCAGTATTTT. This yields the protein CASMQVTDTQYF. The chain employs TRBV2 and TRBJ2-3; the D gene cannot be named for sure. CDR1 and CDR2, per the germline V gene, are SNHLY and FYNNEI. From its cysteine to its phenylalanine, the CDR3 spans 12 amino acids. Of the read, only the CDR3 DNA is kept; its 36 bases are in frame from base 1. Trimming removed 7 bases from V and 3 bases from J, leaving 8 bases between the germline ends. The reference TRBV2 and TRBJ2-3 proteins fill in what lies around the CDR3, so the full variable domain reads EPEVTQTPSHQVTQMGQEVILRCVPISNHLYFYWYRQILGQKVEFLVSFYNNEISEKSEIFDDQFSVERPDGSNFTLKIRSTKLEDSAMYFCASMQVTDTQYFGPGTRLTVL.